The subject of this entry is one T cell receptor (beta chain). Sequencing was performed with immunoSEQ multiplex PCR; in TCRdb, only in-frame clones are kept and a portion is missing. The top ten hold 0.0095% to 0.012% of the sample, which has about 610,000 clones, over 75% seen once. This sample was taken from a study of shared T cell receptors in the human thymus. Trimming cost V 3 bases and J 5 bases, with 10 bases left between them. The CDR3 consists of 13 residues. The germline CDR1 and CDR2 sequences are SEHNR and FQNEAQ (reference sequence). This same sample was also part of a study on human thymus T cells. That study adds: Corrective heart surgery yielded the resections from which the thymus tissue came. Highly overlapping thymic repertoires among unrelated individuals were reported in related research.

The V gene is TRBV7-9, the J gene TRBJ1-2; TRBD1 is a possible D gene (5 bases). The source is a boy younger than two with a congenital heart defect. The material sequenced was thymocytes. In DNA form, the CDR3 reads TGTGCCAGCAGCTTGGGGCCAACGTATGGCTACACCTTC. Protein: CASSLGPTYGYTF. Drawing the rest from reference TRBV7-9 and TRBJ1-2, the complete variable domain is DTGVSQNPRHKITKRGQNVTFRCDPISEHNRLYWYRQTLGQGPEFLTYFQNEAQLEKSRLLSDRFSAERPKGSFSTLEIQRTEQGDSAMYLCASSLGPTYGYTFGSGTRLTVV.